This TCR beta chain was captured in a study of blood T cell repertoires in COVID-19. CDR1 and CDR2 from the germline V gene are SGHTA and FQGTGA. The CDR3 is 13 amino acids. V was clipped by 4 bases and J by 7 bases, with 13 bases between them. Original processing methods: Nucleated cell counts were estimated from reference gene primer amplification. Profiled with immunoSEQ multiplex PCR; TCRdb holds only in-frame clones, not every one. V and J calls and clone size are given by that table; D and trimming were obtained from the DNA. This table has over 200,000 clones, about 90% appearing once. This clone was recorded only once.

The sequence was collected from a woman in her fifties or sixties with acute or convalescent COVID-19. Material: peripheral blood. This chain links TRBV7-3 with TRBJ1-2; perhaps TRBD1 as D (6 bases). Here the CDR3 reads CASSWDTTFGYTF. DNA for the CDR3: TGTGCCAGCAGCTGGGACACTACGTTTGGCTACACCTTC.